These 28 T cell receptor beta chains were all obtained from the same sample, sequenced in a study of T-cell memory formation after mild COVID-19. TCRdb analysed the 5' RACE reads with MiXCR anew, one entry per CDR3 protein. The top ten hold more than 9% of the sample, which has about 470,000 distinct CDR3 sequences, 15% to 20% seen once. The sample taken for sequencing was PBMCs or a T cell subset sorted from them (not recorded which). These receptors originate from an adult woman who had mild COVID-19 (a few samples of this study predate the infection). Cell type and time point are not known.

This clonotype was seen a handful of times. The CDR3 nucleotides are TGCAGCACAAAATCCGGGACAGGGGTGGCAGAGACCCAGTACTTC. Translation: CSTKSGTGVAETQYF. The rearrangement uses TRBV29-1 and TRBJ2-5, with 10 nucleotides matching TRBD1. Germline V gene data show CDR1 as SQVTM and CDR2 as ANQGSEA. Trimming removed 8 bases from V and 4 bases from J; junction bases left unmatched: 13. The CDR3 is 15 residues long.

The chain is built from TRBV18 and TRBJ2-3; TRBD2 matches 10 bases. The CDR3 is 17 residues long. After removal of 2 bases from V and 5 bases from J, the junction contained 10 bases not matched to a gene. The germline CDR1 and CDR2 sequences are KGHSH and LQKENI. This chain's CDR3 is CASSPSSGRASGDTQYF. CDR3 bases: TGTGCCAGCTCACCATCCAGCGGGAGGGCCAGCGGAGATACGCAGTATTTT.

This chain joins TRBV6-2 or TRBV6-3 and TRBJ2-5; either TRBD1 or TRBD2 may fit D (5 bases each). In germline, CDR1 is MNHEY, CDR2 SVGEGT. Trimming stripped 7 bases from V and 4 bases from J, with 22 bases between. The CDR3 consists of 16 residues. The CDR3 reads CASTIPKGTLRETQYF. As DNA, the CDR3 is TGTGCCAGCACTATACCGAAGGGGACCTTAAGAGAGACCCAGTACTTC.

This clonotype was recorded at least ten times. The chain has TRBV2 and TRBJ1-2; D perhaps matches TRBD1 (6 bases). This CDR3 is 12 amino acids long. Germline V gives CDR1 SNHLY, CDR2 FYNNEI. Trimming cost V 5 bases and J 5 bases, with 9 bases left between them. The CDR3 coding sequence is TGTGCCAGCAGTCTTGGACAGTATGGCTACACCTTC. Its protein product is CASSLGQYGYTF.

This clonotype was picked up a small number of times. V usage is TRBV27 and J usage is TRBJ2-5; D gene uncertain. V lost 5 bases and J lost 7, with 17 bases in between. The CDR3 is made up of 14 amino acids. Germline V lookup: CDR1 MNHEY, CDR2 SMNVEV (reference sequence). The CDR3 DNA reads TGTGCCAGCAGTCTCCCGGGCATTACTGCGACCCAGTACTTC. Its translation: CASSLPGITATQYF.

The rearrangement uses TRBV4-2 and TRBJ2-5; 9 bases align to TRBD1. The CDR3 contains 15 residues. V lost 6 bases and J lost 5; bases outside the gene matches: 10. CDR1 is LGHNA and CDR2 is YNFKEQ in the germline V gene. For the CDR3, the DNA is TGTGCCAGCAGAAGGGCCGGGACAGGGTTGGAGACCCAGTACTTC. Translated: CASRRAGTGLETQYF.

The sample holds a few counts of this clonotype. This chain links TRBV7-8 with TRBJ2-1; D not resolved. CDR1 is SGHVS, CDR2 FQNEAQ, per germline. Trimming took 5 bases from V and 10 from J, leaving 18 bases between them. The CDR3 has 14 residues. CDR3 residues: CASSDPGPSEEQFF. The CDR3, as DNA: TGTGCCAGCAGCGACCCGGGCCCCTCGGAAGAGCAGTTCTTC. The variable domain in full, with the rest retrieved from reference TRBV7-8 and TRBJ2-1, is GAGVSQSPRYKVAKRGQDVALRCDPISGHVSLFWYQQALGQGPEFLTYFQNEAQLDKSGLPSDRFFAERPEGSVSTLKIQRTQQEDSAVYLCASSDPGPSEEQFFGPGTRLTVL.

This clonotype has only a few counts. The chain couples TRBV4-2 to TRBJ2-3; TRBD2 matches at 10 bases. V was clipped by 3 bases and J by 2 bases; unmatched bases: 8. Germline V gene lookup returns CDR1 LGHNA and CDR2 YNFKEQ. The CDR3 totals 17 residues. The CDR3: CASSQRSGGAPTDTQYF. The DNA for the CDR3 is TGTGCCAGCAGCCAGAGAAGCGGGGGGGCCCCCACAGATACGCAGTATTTT.

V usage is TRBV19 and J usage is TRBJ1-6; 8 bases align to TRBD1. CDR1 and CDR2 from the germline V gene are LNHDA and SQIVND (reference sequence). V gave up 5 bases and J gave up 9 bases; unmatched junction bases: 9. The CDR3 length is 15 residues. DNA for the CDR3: TGTGCCAGTAGTCCGCCAGACAGGGGTGGTTCACCCCTCCACTTT. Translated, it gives CASSPPDRGGSPLHF.

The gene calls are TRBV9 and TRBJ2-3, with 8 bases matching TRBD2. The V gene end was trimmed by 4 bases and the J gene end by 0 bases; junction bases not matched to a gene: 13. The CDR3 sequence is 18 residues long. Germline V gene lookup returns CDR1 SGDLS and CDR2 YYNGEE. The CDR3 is CASSPLAGPRPSTDTQYF. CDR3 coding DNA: TGTGCCAGCAGCCCATTAGCGGGGCCCCGCCCTAGCACAGATACGCAGTATTTT.

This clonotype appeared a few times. This CDR3 is CASSPYRKTSYGYTF. DNA of the CDR3: TGCGCCAGCAGTCCATACCGGAAGACTTCTTATGGCTACACCTTC. The chain has TRBV10-2 and TRBJ1-2; no firm D call. This CDR3 comprises 15 residues. V lost 5 bases, J lost 5 bases, and 18 bases lay in between. Germline CDR1 is WSHSY and CDR2 is SAAADI.

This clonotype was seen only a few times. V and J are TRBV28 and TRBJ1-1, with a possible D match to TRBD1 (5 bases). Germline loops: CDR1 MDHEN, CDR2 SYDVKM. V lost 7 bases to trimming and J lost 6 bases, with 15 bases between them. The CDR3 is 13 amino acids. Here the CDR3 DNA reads TGTGCCAGCACAGTTTGGGGGATTCCTGAAGCTTTCTTT. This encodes CASTVWGIPEAFF.

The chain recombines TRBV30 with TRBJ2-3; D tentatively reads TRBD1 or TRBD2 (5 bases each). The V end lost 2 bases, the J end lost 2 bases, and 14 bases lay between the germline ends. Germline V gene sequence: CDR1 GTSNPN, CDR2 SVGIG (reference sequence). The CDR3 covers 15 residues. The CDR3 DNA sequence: TGTGCCTGGAGTCCAGGGTTCGGACTCACAGATACGCAGTATTTT. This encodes CAWSPGFGLTDTQYF.

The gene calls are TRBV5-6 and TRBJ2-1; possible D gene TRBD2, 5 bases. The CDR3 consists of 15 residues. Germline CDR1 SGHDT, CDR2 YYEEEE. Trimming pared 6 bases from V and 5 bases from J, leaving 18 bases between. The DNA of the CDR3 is TGTGCCAGCAAAGGAGGCAGAGTCCAAAACAATGAGCAGTTCTTC. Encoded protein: CASKGGRVQNNEQFF.

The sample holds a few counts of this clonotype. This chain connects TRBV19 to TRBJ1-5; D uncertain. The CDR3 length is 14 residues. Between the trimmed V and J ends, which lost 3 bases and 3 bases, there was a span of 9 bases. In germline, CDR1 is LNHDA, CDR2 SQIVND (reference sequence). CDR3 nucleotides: TGTGCCAGTAGTATGTGGCCCAACAATCAGCCCCAGCATTTT. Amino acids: CASSMWPNNQPQHF.

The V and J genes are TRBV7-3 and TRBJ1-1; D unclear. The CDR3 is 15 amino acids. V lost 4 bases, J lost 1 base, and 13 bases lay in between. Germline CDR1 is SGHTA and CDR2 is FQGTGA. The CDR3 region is CASSSLGSSNTEAFF. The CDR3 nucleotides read TGTGCCAGCAGCTCCCTGGGCTCCTCGAACACTGAAGCTTTCTTT.

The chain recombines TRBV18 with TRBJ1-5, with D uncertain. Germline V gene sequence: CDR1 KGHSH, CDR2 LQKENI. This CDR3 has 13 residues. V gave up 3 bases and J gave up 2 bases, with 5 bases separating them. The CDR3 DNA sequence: TGTGCCAGCTCACCCCAGCGCAATCAGCCCCAGCATTTT. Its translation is CASSPQRNQPQHF.

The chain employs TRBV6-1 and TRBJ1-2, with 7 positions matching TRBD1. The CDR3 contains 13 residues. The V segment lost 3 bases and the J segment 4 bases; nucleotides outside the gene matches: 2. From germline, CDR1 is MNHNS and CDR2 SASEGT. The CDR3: CASSEGDSYGYTF. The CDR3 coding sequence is TGTGCCAGCAGTGAGGGGGACAGCTATGGCTACACCTTC.

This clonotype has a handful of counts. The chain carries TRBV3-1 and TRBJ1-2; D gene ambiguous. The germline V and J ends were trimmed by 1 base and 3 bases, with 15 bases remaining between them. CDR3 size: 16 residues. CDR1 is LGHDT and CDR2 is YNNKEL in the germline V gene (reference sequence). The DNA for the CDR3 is TGTGCCAGCAGCCAAGTATTAACCTCGGTGGACTATGGCTACACCTTC. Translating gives CASSQVLTSVDYGYTF. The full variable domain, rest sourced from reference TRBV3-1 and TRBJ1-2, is DTAVSQTPKYLVTQMGNDKSIKCEQNLGHDTMYWYKQDSKKFLKIMFSYNNKELIINETVPNRFSPKSPDKAHLNLHINSLELGDSAVYFCASSQVLTSVDYGYTFGSGTRLTVV.

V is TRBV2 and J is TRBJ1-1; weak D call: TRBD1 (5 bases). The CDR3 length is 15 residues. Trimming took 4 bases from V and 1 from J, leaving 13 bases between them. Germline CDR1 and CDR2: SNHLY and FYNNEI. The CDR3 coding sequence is TGTGCCAGCAGTGTAGAGGGGCTCAAGAACACTGAAGCTTTCTTT. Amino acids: CASSVEGLKNTEAFF.

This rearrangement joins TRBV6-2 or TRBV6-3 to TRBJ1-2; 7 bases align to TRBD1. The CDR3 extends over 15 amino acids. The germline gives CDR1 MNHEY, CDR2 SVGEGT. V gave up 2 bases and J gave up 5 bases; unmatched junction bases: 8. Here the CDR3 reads CASSYGGTAGYGYTF. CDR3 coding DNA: TGTGCCAGCAGTTACGGCGGGACAGCCGGGTATGGCTACACCTTC.

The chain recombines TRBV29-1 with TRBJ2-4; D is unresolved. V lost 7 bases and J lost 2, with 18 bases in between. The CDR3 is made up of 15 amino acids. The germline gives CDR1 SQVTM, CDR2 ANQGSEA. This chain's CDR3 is CSAKRDDLSKNIQYF. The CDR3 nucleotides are TGCAGCGCTAAAAGGGATGACTTGTCCAAAAACATTCAGTACTTC.

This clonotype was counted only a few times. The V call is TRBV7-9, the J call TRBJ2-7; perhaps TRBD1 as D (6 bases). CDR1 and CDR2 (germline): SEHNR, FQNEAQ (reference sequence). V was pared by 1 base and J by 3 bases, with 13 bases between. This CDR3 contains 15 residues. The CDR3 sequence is CASSLGDWGLYEQYF. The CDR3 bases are TGTGCCAGCAGCTTAGGGGATTGGGGGCTCTACGAGCAGTACTTC.

This CDR3 reads CASRPGLAGDSYEQYF. CDR3 coding DNA: TGTGCCAGTAGACCGGGACTAGCGGGAGACTCCTACGAGCAGTACTTC. V gene TRBV19 combines with J gene TRBJ2-7; the match to TRBD2 covers 14 bases. This CDR3 has 16 residues. CDR1 LNHDA and CDR2 SQIVND come from the germline V gene (reference sequence). V was pared by 6 bases and J by 0 bases, with 4 bases of the junction left unmatched.

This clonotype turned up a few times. CDR3 protein: CASSSLSTGPNYYEQYF. As DNA, the CDR3 is TGTGCCAGCAGCTCCCTATCGACAGGACCAAATTACTACGAGCAGTACTTC. This rearrangement joins TRBV7-9 to TRBJ2-7, with D tentatively TRBD1 (6 bases). The V gene's germline CDR1 is SEHNR and CDR2 FQNEAQ (reference sequence). The CDR3 runs to 17 residues. With 4 bases removed from V and 3 bases from J, the gap between germline ends came to 22 bases.

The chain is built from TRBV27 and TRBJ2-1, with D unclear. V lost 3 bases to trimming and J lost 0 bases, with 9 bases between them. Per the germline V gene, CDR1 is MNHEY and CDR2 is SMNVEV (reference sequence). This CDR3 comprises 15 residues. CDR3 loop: CASSLASSSYNEQFF. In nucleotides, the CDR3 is TGTGCCAGCAGTTTGGCTTCGTCCTCCTACAATGAGCAGTTCTTC.

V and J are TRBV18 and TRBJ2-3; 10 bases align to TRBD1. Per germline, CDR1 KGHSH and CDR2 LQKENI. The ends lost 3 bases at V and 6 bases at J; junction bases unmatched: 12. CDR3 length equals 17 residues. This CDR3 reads CASSPYVDRGNRDTQYF. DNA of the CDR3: TGTGCCAGCTCACCGTACGTGGACAGGGGGAATAGGGATACGCAGTATTTT. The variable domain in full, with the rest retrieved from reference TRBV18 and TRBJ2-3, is NAGVMQNPRHLVRRRGQEARLRCSPMKGHSHVYWYRQLPEEGLKFMVYLQKENIIDESGMPKERFSAEFPKEGPSILRIQQVVRGDSAAYFCASSPYVDRGNRDTQYFGPGTRLTVL.

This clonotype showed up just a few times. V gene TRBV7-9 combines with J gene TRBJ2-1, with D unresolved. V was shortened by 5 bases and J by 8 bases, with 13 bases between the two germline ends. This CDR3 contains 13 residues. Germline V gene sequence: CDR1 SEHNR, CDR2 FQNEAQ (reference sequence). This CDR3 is CASSHLGEDEQFF. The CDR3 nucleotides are TGTGCCAGCAGCCACCTTGGGGAAGATGAGCAGTTCTTC.